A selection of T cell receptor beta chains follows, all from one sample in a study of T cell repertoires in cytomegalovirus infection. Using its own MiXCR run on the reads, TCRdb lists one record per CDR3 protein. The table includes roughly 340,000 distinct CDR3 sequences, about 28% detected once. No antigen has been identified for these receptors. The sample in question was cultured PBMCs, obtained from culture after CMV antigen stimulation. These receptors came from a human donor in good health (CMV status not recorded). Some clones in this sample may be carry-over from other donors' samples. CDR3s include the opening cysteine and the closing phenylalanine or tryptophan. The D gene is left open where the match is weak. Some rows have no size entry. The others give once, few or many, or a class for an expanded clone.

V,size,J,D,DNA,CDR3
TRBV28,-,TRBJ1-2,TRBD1,TGTGCCAGCAGTTTAAGTGTTGGGACAGGACCTAATCGGGGCACCTTC,CASSLSVGTGPNRGTF
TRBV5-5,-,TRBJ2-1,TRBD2,TGTGCCAGCAGCAACCTAGCGGGAGGTTACAATGAGCAGTTCTTC,CASSNLAGGYNEQFF
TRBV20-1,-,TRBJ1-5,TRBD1,TGCAGTGCTCGGACAGGGACGAGCGATCAGCCCCAGCATTTT,CSARTGTSDQPQHF
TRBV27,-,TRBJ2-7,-,TGTGCCAGCAGCACCTTTGGGGGGCGCATCTACGAGCAGTACTTC,CASSTFGGRIYEQYF
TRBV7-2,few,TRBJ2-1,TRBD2,TGTGCCAGCAGTTCGCGGGAGAGTTCCTACAATGAGCAGTTCTTC,CASSSRESSYNEQFF
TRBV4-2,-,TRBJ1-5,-,TGTGCCAGTAAACACGACGCCGGACCCAACAATCAGCCCCAGCATTTT,CASKHDAGPNNQPQHF
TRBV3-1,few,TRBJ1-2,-,TGTGCCAGCGGCCAGGAGGGTGTAAACTATGGCTACACCTTC,CASGQEGVNYGYTF
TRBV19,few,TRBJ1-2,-,TGTGCCAGCTGGGAGGGGAGCTATGGCTACACCTTC,CASWEGSYGYTF
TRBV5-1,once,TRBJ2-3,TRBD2,TGCGCCAGCAGCTTAGGGTCTAGCGGTAGCACAGATACGCCGTATTTT,CASSLGSSGSTDTPYF
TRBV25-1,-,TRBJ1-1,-,TGTGCCAGCAGTGATACCCGAGGGGGGCTGAACACTGAAGCTTTCTTT,CASSDTRGGLNTEAFF
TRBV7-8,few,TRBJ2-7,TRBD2,TGTGCCAGCCGTCGGGGGGTCAGAACCTACGAGCAGTACTTC,CASRRGVRTYEQYF
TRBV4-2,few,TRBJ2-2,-,TGTGCCAGCAGCCCCCCCGGCACCGGGGAGCTGTTTTTT,CASSPPGTGELFF
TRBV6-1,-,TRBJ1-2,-,TGTGCCAGCAGAGGACTACAGGGTGGCTATGGCTACACCTTC,CASRGLQGGYGYTF
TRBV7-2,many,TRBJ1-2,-,TGTGCCAGCTCACTACGGATGCTGGAATCTGGCTACACCTTC,CASSLRMLESGYTF
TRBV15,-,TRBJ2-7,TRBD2,TGTGCCACCAGCAGAGACCCATGGGAGGGCAACTACGAGCAGTACTTC,CATSRDPWEGNYEQYF
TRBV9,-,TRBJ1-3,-,TGTGCCAGCAGCGTAGCTTTTGGCTCGAGGGGGTATAGCACCATATATTTT,CASSVAFGSRGYSTIYF
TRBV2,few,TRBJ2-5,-,TGTGCCAGCAGGGCACAGGCTATCCAAGAGACCCAGTACTTC,CASRAQAIQETQYF
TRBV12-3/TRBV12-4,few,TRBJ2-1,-,TGTGCCAGCAGTGGGAACCGGGTCCTAAACAATGAGCAGTTCTTC,CASSGNRVLNNEQFF
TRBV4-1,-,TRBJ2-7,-,TGCGCCAGCAGCCCTACCCCCGATTTCTACGAGCAGTACTTC,CASSPTPDFYEQYF
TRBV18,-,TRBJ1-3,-,TGTGCCAGCTCACCACCGCAGAGGTCTGGAAACACCATATATTTT,CASSPPQRSGNTIYF
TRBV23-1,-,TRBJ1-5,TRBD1,TGCGCCAGCAAACCCGGGACAGGGTTACATAGCAATCAGCCCCAGCATTTT,CASKPGTGLHSNQPQHF
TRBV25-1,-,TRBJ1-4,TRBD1,TGTGCCAGCAGTGAATTGGGGACAGGGAGAGAAAAACTGTTTTTT,CASSELGTGREKLFF
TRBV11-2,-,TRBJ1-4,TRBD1,TGTGCCAGCAGCCTACGGACAGGGGAGGGAAAACTGTTTTTT,CASSLRTGEGKLFF
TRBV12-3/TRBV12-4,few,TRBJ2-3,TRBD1,TGTGCCAGCAGTTTGAACAGGGGGGCAGATACGCAGTATTTT,CASSLNRGADTQYF
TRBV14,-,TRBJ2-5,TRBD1,TGTGCCAGCAGCCTAGAGTCAGTAATGACCGAGAACAGGGGATGGAGCCAAGAGACCCAGTACTTC,CASSLESVMTENRGWSQETQYF
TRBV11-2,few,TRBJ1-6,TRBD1,TGTGCCAGCAGCTCCGGGACAGGGAGGGGTTTTTATAATTCACCCCTCCACTTT,CASSSGTGRGFYNSPLHF
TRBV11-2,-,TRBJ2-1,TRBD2,TGTGCCAGCAGCTTGACTAGCGGGGGTATGCCCGCCTACAATGAGCAGTTCTTC,CASSLTSGGMPAYNEQFF
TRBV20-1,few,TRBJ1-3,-,TGCAGTGCTAGGACAGTGGACTCTGGAAACACCATATATTTT,CSARTVDSGNTIYF